What follows are 17 T cell receptor beta chains derived from one specimen sequenced in a study of memory CD4+ T cells and cytomegalovirus serostatus. Single viable CD3+CD4+CD8-CD45RO+ cells were sorted as the memory CD4+ T cells. Method: immunoSEQ multiplex PCR; TCRdb's copy keeps in-frame clones and lacks some. The profile shows some 50,000 clones, around 81% of them singletons. Material: memory CD4+ T cells from blood. The source of these receptors is an adult in good health and CMV-seronegative.

This clone appeared a single time. V usage is TRBV1 and J usage is TRBJ2-7; TRBD2 was called by the table and not checked on the DNA. TRBV1 counts as a pseudogene. This CDR3 contains 15 residues. CDR3 in amino acids: CTSSLRTSGIHEQYF. CDR3 nucleotides: TGCACCAGCAGCCTTAGGACTAGCGGGATCCACGAGCAGTACTTC.

The chain recombines TRBV7-2 with TRBJ2-7; no reliable D call. CDR3 size: 13 residues. Germline CDR1 is SGHTA and CDR2 is FQGNSA. The V end lost 1 base, the J end lost 2 bases, and 6 bases lay between the germline ends. CDR3 sequence: CASSLEVTYEQYF. The DNA of the CDR3 is TGTGCCAGCAGCTTAGAAGTGACCTACGAGCAGTACTTC.

This clone came up once. The chain is built from TRBV7-9 and TRBJ2-5; D is possibly TRBD2 (7 bases). There are 15 residues in the CDR3. V was clipped by 7 bases and J by 2 bases, with 17 bases between them. Germline V gene sequence: CDR1 SEHNR, CDR2 FQNEAQ (reference sequence). The CDR3 loop is CASIKGRGGQETQYF. For the CDR3, the DNA is TGTGCCAGCATCAAAGGAAGGGGGGGACAAGAGACCCAGTACTTC. Drawing the rest from reference TRBV7-9 and TRBJ2-5, the complete variable domain is DTGVSQNPRHKITKRGQNVTFRCDPISEHNRLYWYRQTLGQGPEFLTYFQNEAQLEKSRLLSDRFSAERPKGSFSTLEIQRTEQGDSAMYLCASIKGRGGQETQYFGPGTRLLVL.

The rearrangement uses TRBV7-9 and TRBJ2-5; possibly TRBD2 for D (6 bases). V was shortened by 5 bases and J by 4 bases, with 20 bases between the two germline ends. The germline gives CDR1 SEHNR, CDR2 FQNEAQ (reference sequence). The CDR3 extends over 16 amino acids. The CDR3 protein is CASSPSRGYSLETQYF. The DNA for the CDR3 is TGTGCCAGCAGCCCATCCCGGGGGTATTCGCTAGAGACCCAGTACTTC. Full variable domain (outside the CDR3, taken from reference TRBV7-9 and TRBJ2-5): DTGVSQNPRHKITKRGQNVTFRCDPISEHNRLYWYRQTLGQGPEFLTYFQNEAQLEKSRLLSDRFSAERPKGSFSTLEIQRTEQGDSAMYLCASSPSRGYSLETQYFGPGTRLLVL.

The V gene is TRBV27, the J gene TRBJ2-2; tentatively, D is TRBD1 or TRBD2 (7 bases each). This CDR3 has 17 residues. Between the trimmed V and J ends, which lost 5 bases and 4 bases, there was a span of 20 bases. Germline V gene sequence: CDR1 MNHEY, CDR2 SMNVEV (reference sequence). CDR3 sequence reads: CASSPGGAGSSTGELFF. CDR3 bases: TGTGCCAGCAGTCCAGGGGGGGCCGGGAGCAGCACCGGGGAGCTGTTTTTT.

The rearrangement uses TRBV6-1 and TRBJ2-7, with D possibly being TRBD1 (5 bases). V was cut by 6 bases and J by 2 bases, with 17 bases left in between. CDR1 and CDR2 (germline): MNHNS, SASEGT. The CDR3 has 15 amino acids. CDR3 DNA: TGTGCCAGCAGGTCAGGCCAGGGTCCTACCTACGAGCAGTACTTC. Amino acids: CASRSGQGPTYEQYF.

V and J are TRBV28 and TRBJ2-1, with TRBD2 matching 8 bases. This CDR3 spans 14 amino acids. Germline V gives CDR1 MDHEN, CDR2 SYDVKM. The V gene end was trimmed by 6 bases and the J gene end by 4 bases; junction bases not matched to a gene: 5. The CDR3 DNA is TGTGCCAGCAGATCCGGGACTAGATACAATGAGCAGTTCTTC. Its protein product is CASRSGTRYNEQFF.

This clone has only one observation. The rearrangement links TRBV16 to TRBJ2-5; 8 nucleotides match TRBD1. Trimming took 2 bases from V and 1 from J; bases not matched to a gene: 12. The CDR3 has 18 residues. Germline assignment: CDR1 KGHSY and CDR2 FQNENV. The DNA for the CDR3 is TGTGCCAGCAGCCAAGCAGGGGGCTTCCCTCCCTTCCAAGAGACCCAGTACTTC. Translation: CASSQAGGFPPFQETQYF.

This clone was observed once. The rearrangement joins TRBV5-1 to TRBJ1-3; 7 bases fit TRBD1. V was clipped by 0 bases and J by 0 bases; unmatched bases: 6. The CDR3 has 17 residues. CDR1 and CDR2 from the germline V gene are SGHRS and YFSETQ. As DNA, the CDR3 is TGCGCCAGCAGCTTGGGGACAGGCTCATTCTCTGGAAACACCATATATTTT. Protein sequence: CASSLGTGSFSGNTIYF.

The chain couples TRBV19 to TRBJ2-7, with TRBD2 identical over 7 bases. The tail of the sequence fits TRBJ2-5 better, so the J call may be wrong. The CDR3 spans 12 residues. From germline, CDR1 is LNHDA and CDR2 SQIVND (reference sequence). The CDR3 DNA is TGTGCCAGTAGTGAGGGCGGGAGGACCCAGTACTTC. Translating gives CASSEGGRTQYF.

The V call is TRBV5-4, the J call TRBJ2-5, with TRBD2 matching over 8 bases. Germline CDR1 is SGHNT and CDR2 is YYREEE (reference sequence). CDR3 length: 14 residues. The J segment lost 0 bases and the V segment lost 3 bases, leaving 1 base of the junction unmatched. CDR3 in DNA: TGTGCCAGCAGCTCGGGGGGGTACCAAGAGACCCAGTACTTC. Translation gives CASSSGGYQETQYF.

The chain joins TRBV5-1 to TRBJ1-1, with 8 positions matching TRBD1. Germline values: CDR1 SGHRS, CDR2 YFSETQ. With 2 bases clipped from V and 1 base from J, the junction kept 4 bases outside the gene matches. This CDR3 has 15 residues. The CDR3 DNA sequence: TGCGCCAGCAGCTTTCAAGGGACAGGGAACACTGAAGCTTTCTTT. Amino acid sequence: CASSFQGTGNTEAFF.

The rearrangement links TRBV7-2 to TRBJ1-2, with D tentatively TRBD1 (5 bases). CDR3 length: 15 amino acids. Trimming left V 0 bases short and J 0 bases short, with 8 bases between. Germline V CDR1 and CDR2: SGHTA, FQGNSA. The CDR3 region has the DNA TGTGCCAGCAGCTTAGCCGGAGGGGCTAACTATGGCTACACCTTC. Protein product: CASSLAGGANYGYTF.

The chain has TRBV6-6 and TRBJ2-2; possibly TRBD2 for D (5 bases). Trimming took off 2 bases at V and 0 bases at J, with 10 bases between the two ends. The CDR3 is 16 amino acids. From germline, CDR1 is MNHNY and CDR2 SVGAGI (reference sequence). In nucleotides, the CDR3 is TGTGCCAGCAGTTACCGGAGCGGAGCGAACACCGGGGAGCTGTTTTTT. Its protein is CASSYRSGANTGELFF.

This chain connects TRBV28 to TRBJ1-5; D gene unclear. The germline V gene encodes CDR1 MDHEN and CDR2 SYDVKM. The CDR3 spans 14 residues. The V and J ends lost 5 bases and 5 bases respectively, with 13 bases between them. The CDR3, as DNA: TGTGCCAGCAGTCAATTTGGCGGGGATCAGCCCCAGCATTTT. Protein: CASSQFGGDQPQHF.

Of note for this clone: Germline and junction disagree at one end, which may indicate a read error. The chain employs TRBV18 and TRBJ2-7, with 11 bases fitting TRBD1. CDR1 is KGHSH, CDR2 LQKENI, per germline. The CDR3 is 16 residues long. The CDR3, as DNA: TGTGCCAGCTCACCTACCGGACAGGGGGCCGACCGGTCCCACAGCTTC. This gives the protein CASSPTGQGADRSHSF.

This clone was observed once. The chain is built from TRBV6-1 and TRBJ1-5; weak D call: TRBD1 (6 bases). The V gene lost 10 bases and the J gene lost 0 bases, with 13 bases spanning the gap. Germline CDR1 MNHNS, CDR2 SASEGT. The CDR3 totals 14 residues. CDR3 DNA sequence: TGTGCCATCCGGACAGACACTAGCAATCAGCCCCAGCATTTT. Protein: CAIRTDTSNQPQHF.